This TCR beta chain stems from a study of PD-1 blockade in mismatch repair-deficient tumors. The V segment lost 3 bases and the J segment 5 bases; nucleotides outside the gene matches: 4. The CDR3 is 15 residues long. Germline values: CDR1 MGHDK, CDR2 SYGVNS. Some clones are missing from TCRdb's copy, which holds only in-frame ones; the method was immunoSEQ multiplex PCR. The sample holds 90,000 to 120,000 clones, 70% to 85% seen once. This chain connects TRBV25-1 to TRBJ2-5; TRBD2 agrees at 12 bases. The sequenced sample was peripheral blood, obtained less than 37 weeks after starting pembrolizumab. The receptor comes from an adult with mismatch repair-deficient cancer. The CDR3 DNA reads TGTGCCAGCAGTGATGTCCTAGCGGGAGGGGAGACCCAGTACTTC. This encodes CASSDVLAGGETQYF.